This is a list of T cell receptor beta chains from one sample in a study of Ad26.COV2.S vaccination and SARS-CoV-2 variants. The data were produced by immunoSEQ multiplex PCR, yet TCRdb's version contains in-frame clones alone and is incomplete. The table has roughly 380,000 clones, approximately 90% seen once. The sample consisted of peripheral blood, taken in a trial of Ad26.COV2.S vaccine versus placebo. Receptors were obtained from a person aged 18-60 years who received the Ad26.COV2.S COVID-19 vaccine or a placebo. CDR3s leave out the opening cysteine and the closing phenylalanine or tryptophan.

TRBV6-5 | ASRDLMAGVNEQY
TRBV10-2 | ASSVDNEQF
TRBV10-3 | AISWGTEAF
TRBV6-4 | ASSDSKHLLREKLF
TRBV5-5 | ASSLELAGGTAYEQY
TRBV21-1 | ASSDLRYGYT
TRBV9 | ASSPRGGGQDTQY
TRBV10-3 | AIRLTDTGELF
TRBV4-3 | ASSQDLGQITGELF
TRBV27 | ASSRLAGGYEQY
TRBV9 | ASSVGGEETQY
TRBV28 | ASTGSVYEQY
TRBV3-1/TRBV3-2 | ASSQVAAQETQY